This TCR beta chain comes out of a study of blood T cells in healthy people across ages. Germline assignment: CDR1 MNHEY and CDR2 SVGEGT. Trimming cost V 6 bases and J 4 bases, with 16 bases left between them. The CDR3 is 15 amino acids. Each individual donor underwent a draw of roughly 10 milliliters of peripheral blood. Whole-study results and caveats: Diversity estimated from one million T cells was considered an underestimate. A conclusive naive versus antigen-experienced comparison was prevented by the unsorted PBMCs.

A second PCR, run for roughly 6 to 11 cycles, used a sample-barcoded 5' primer plus a J-beta primer mix. Every molecule of cDNA carried a tag from a template-switch adaptor with 12 random nucleotides. In TCRdb, the 5' RACE reads were re-called with MiXCR into one record per CDR3 protein. The sample carries about 780,000 distinct CDR3 sequences, more than 35% recorded once. The sample holds a few counts of this clonotype. No antigen is known for it. The sample taken for sequencing was blood. The chain combines TRBV6-2 or TRBV6-3 with TRBJ2-1; D gene uncertain. This receptor was identified in a man older than 75 in good health. This CDR3 reads CASRLPGDTYNEQFF. CDR3 sequence (DNA): TGTGCCAGCAGACTCCCTGGAGACACGTACAATGAGCAGTTCTTC.